These 9 T cell receptor beta chains originate from one sample sequenced in a study of cytomegalovirus exposure and HLA in healthy donors. The PCR was carried out with 60 Vbeta primers and 13 Jbeta primers. Libraries were prepared by immunoSEQ multiplex PCR; TCRdb keeps only in-frame clonotypes and omits some of them. This table holds around 130,000 clones, roughly 9% found once. Sequencing used PBMCs. These receptors originate from a woman aged 40 to 50 in good health and CMV-seropositive.

This clone has just a few counts. The genes are TRBV5-1 and TRBJ1-3, with a weak D call TRBD1 (5 bases). Germline V gene lookup returns CDR1 SGHRS and CDR2 YFSETQ. The CDR3 length is 15 residues. V lost 4 bases to trimming and J lost 0 bases, with 11 bases between them. CDR3 region: CASSSSGNSGNTIYF. CDR3 bases: TGCGCCAGCAGCAGTTCAGGGAACTCTGGAAACACCATATATTTT.

In nucleotides, the CDR3 is TGTGCCAGCAGTCCCGGGACAGGGATCCAGCCCCAGCATTTT. This translates into CASSPGTGIQPQHF. The chain has TRBV6-1 and TRBJ1-5, with 9 bases lining up with TRBD1. This CDR3 has 14 residues. V dropped 5 bases and J dropped 7; count of bases not matched to a gene: 6. Germline values: CDR1 MNHNS, CDR2 SASEGT.

This chain joins TRBV7-9 and TRBJ2-7, with TRBD1 as a possible D gene (5 bases). Germline-derived CDR1 and CDR2 are SEHNR and FQNEAQ (reference sequence). This CDR3 spans 15 amino acids. The V and J ends lost 5 bases and 5 bases respectively, with 19 bases between them. The DNA of the CDR3 is TGTGCCAGCAGCCCCTTTACAATGGGGCTAGACGAGCAGTACTTC. It is translated as CASSPFTMGLDEQYF. Based on the CDR3 plus reference TRBV7-9 and TRBJ2-7, the full variable domain is DTGVSQNPRHKITKRGQNVTFRCDPISEHNRLYWYRQTLGQGPEFLTYFQNEAQLEKSRLLSDRFSAERPKGSFSTLEIQRTEQGDSAMYLCASSPFTMGLDEQYFGPGTRLTVT.

This clone was seen only a few times. V and J are TRBV28 and TRBJ1-2; TRBD1 is a possible D gene (5 bases). CDR3 size: 12 residues. Germline loops: CDR1 MDHEN, CDR2 SYDVKM. The V gene lost 5 bases and the J gene lost 8 bases, with 12 bases spanning the gap. CDR3 protein: CASSLGGVGYTF. The CDR3 region has the DNA TGTGCCAGCAGTCTGGGAGGGGTGGGCTACACCTTC.

This clone was found a few times. The genes are TRBV28 and TRBJ2-7; maybe TRBD2 (6 bases). The CDR3 length is 13 residues. The germline V gene has CDR1 MDHEN and CDR2 SYDVKM. Trimming removed 5 bases at V and 1 base at J, with 9 bases between. The CDR3 DNA follows: TGTGCCAGCAGTGCCGGGAGTTCCTACGAGCAGTACTTC. This sequence encodes CASSAGSSYEQYF.

This clone was found a few times. J is TRBJ1-4 and V is TRBV6-6; D not resolved. CDR1 MNHNY and CDR2 SVGAGI come from the germline V gene (reference sequence). V was shortened by 0 bases and J by 4 bases, with 9 bases between the two germline ends. The CDR3 is 15 residues long. The CDR3: CASSYSGSYNEKLFF. DNA of the CDR3: TGTGCCAGCAGTTACTCGGGGAGCTATAATGAAAAACTGTTTTTT.

The chain is built from TRBV5-4 and TRBJ1-1; TRBD1 might be the D (5 bases). Deletions cut 3 bases from V and 2 bases from J, with 11 bases between. This CDR3 is built from 14 residues. The germline gives CDR1 SGHNT, CDR2 YYREEE (reference sequence). CDR3 sequence (DNA): TGTGCCAGCAGCTCCGACAGCTCCAACACTGAAGCTTTCTTT. It translates to CASSSDSSNTEAFF. Full variable domain (remainder filled in from reference TRBV5-4 and TRBJ1-1): ETGVTQSPTHLIKTRGQQVTLRCSSQSGHNTVSWYQQALGQGPQFIFQYYREEENGRGNFPPRFSGLQFPNYSSELNVNALELDDSALYLCASSSDSSNTEAFFGQGTRLTVV.

The J gene is TRBJ2-2, the V gene TRBV29-1, with TRBD1 as a possible D gene (6 bases). Trimming stripped 7 bases from V and 5 bases from J, with 17 bases between. This CDR3 is built from 14 residues. Per germline, CDR1 SQVTM and CDR2 ANQGSEA. CDR3 in DNA: TGCAGCGCCATAATCCACAGGGATACCGGGGAGCTGTTTTTT. Translating gives CSAIIHRDTGELFF.

This clone was seen only a few times. The J gene is TRBJ1-1, the V gene TRBV5-1; D may be TRBD1 (6 bases). This CDR3 contains 14 residues. V was clipped by 2 bases and J by 2 bases, with 10 bases between them. Germline CDR1 SGHRS, CDR2 YFSETQ. CDR3 in amino acids: CASSFRDTNTEAFF. In nucleotides, the CDR3 is TGCGCCAGCAGCTTCCGGGACACTAACACTGAAGCTTTCTTT.